The clone carrying this T cell receptor (beta chain) is a singleton in its sample. Profiled with immunoSEQ multiplex PCR; TCRdb holds only in-frame clones, not every one. This sample yields a few hundred thousand clones, of which about 88% are seen a single time; about 3% belongs to the top ten. The participants were between roughly 18 and 89 years old and came from 24 US areas. Participants were placed into cohorts based on the clinical history they reported. The data are from a study of blood T cell repertoires in COVID-19. At the level of the study: Donors in the United States, Italy and Spain gave samples during acute or convalescent COVID-19.

This CDR3 comprises 14 residues. Germline assignment: CDR1 SEHNR and CDR2 FQNEAQ (reference sequence). The ends were cut back, 1 base at V and 6 bases at J, with 9 bases in the middle. The gene calls are TRBV7-9 and TRBJ2-2; D ambiguous. Sequencing input: PBMCs or T cells enriched from blood (not recorded which). The source of this sequence is a woman between 45 and 65 years old who had recovered from COVID-19. This CDR3 is CASSLGAWAGELFF. The DNA for the CDR3 is TGTGCCAGCAGCTTAGGGGCTTGGGCCGGGGAGCTGTTTTTT.